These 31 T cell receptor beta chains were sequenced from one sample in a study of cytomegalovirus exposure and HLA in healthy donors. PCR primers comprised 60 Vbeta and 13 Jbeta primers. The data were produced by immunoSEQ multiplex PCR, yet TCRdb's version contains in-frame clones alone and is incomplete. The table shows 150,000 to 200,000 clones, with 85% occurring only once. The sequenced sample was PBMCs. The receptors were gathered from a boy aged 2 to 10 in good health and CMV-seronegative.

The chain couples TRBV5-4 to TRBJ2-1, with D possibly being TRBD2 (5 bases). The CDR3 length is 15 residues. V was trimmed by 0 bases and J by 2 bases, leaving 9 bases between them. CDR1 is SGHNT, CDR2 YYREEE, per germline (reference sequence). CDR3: CASSLGSGPYNEQFF. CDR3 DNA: TGTGCCAGCAGCTTGGGAAGCGGCCCCTACAATGAGCAGTTCTTC.

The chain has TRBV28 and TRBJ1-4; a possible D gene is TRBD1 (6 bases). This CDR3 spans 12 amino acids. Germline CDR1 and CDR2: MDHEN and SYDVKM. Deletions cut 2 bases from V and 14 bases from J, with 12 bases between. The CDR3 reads CASSLGGLHLFF. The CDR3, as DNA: TGTGCCAGCAGTTTAGGGGGCTTACACCTGTTTTTT.

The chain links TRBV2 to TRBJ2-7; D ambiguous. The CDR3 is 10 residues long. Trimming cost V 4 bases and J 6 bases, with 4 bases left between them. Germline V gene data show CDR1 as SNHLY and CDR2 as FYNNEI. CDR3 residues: CASSGGEQYV. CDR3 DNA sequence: TGTGCCAGCAGTGGGGGCGAGCAGTACGTC.

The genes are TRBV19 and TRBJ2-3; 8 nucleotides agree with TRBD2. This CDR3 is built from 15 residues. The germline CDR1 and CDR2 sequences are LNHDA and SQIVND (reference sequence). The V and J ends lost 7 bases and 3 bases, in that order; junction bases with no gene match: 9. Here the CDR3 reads CASKIAGPGTDTQYF. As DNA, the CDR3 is TGTGCCAGTAAAATAGCGGGGCCAGGGACAGATACGCAGTATTTT.

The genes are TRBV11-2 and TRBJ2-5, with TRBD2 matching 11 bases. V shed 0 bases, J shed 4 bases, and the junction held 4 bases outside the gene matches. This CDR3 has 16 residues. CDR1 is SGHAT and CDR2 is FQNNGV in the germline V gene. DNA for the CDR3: TGTGCCAGCAGCTTAGATTTAGCGGGGGGGCTAGAGACCCAGTACTTC. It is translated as CASSLDLAGGLETQYF.

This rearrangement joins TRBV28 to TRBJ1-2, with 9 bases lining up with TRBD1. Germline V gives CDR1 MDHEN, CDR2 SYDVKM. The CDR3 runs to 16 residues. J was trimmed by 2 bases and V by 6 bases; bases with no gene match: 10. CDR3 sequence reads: CASRPLAGQGNYGYTF. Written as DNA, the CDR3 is TGTGCCAGCAGACCCCTCGCGGGACAGGGAAACTATGGCTACACCTTC.

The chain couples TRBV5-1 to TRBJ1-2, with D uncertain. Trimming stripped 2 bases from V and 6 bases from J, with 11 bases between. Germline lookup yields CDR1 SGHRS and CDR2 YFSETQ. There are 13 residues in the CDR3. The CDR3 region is CASSFGGRDGYTF. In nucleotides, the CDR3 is TGCGCCAGCAGCTTTGGCGGGAGGGATGGCTACACCTTC.

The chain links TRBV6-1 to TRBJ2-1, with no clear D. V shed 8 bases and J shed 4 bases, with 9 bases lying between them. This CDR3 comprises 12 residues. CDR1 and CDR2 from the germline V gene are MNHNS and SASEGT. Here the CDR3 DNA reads TGTGCCAGCGGCACGCGGTACAATGAGCAGTTCTTC. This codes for CASGTRYNEQFF.

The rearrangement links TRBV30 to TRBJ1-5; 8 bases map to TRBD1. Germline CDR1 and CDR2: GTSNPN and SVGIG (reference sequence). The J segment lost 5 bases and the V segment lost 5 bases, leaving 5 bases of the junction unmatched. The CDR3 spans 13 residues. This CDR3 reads CAWAGQGYQPQHF. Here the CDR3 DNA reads TGTGCCTGGGCTGGACAGGGTTATCAGCCCCAGCATTTT.

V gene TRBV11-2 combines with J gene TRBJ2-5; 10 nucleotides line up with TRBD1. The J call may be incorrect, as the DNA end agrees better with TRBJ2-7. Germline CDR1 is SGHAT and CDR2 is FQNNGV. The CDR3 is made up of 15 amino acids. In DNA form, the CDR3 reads TGTGCCAGCAGCTATTCGGGACAGGGGAGATACGAGCAGTACTTC. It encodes CASSYSGQGRYEQYF.

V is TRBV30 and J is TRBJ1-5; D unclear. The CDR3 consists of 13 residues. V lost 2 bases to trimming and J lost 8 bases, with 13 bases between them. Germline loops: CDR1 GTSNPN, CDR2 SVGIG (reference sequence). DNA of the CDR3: TGTGCCTGGAGTCCTGACTCACCGGAGCCCCAGCATTTT. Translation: CAWSPDSPEPQHF.

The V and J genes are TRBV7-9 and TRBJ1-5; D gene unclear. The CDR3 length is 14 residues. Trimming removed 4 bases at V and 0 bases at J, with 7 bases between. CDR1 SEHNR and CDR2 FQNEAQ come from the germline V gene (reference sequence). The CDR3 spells CASSWSGSNQPQHF. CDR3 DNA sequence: TGTGCCAGCAGCTGGTCCGGTAGCAATCAGCCCCAGCATTTT.

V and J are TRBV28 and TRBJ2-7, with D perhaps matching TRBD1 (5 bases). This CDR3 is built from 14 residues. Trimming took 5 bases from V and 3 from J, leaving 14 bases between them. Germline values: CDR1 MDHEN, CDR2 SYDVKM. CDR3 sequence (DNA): TGTGCCAGCAGTCCTGCCTACAGGTTCTACGAGCAGTACTTC. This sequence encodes CASSPAYRFYEQYF.

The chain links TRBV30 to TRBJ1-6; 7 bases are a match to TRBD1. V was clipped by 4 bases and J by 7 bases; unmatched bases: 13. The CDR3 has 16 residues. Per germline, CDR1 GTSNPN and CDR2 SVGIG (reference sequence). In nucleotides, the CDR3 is TGTGCCTGGAAAGGACAGGTGACCCTTCTAAATTCACCCCTCCACTTT. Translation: CAWKGQVTLLNSPLHF.

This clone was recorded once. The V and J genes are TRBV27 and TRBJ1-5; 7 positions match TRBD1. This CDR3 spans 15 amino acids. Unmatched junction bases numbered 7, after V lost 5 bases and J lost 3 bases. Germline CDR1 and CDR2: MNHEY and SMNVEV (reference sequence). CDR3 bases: TGTGCCAGCAGTCTGGACAGGACCCTCAATCAGCCCCAGCATTTT. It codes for CASSLDRTLNQPQHF.

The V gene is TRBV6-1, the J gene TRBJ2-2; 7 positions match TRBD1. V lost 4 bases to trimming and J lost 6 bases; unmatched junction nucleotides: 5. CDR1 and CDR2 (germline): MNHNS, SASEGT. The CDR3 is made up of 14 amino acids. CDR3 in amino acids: CASSAGTEPGELFF. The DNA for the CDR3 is TGTGCCAGCAGTGCCGGGACAGAGCCCGGGGAGCTGTTTTTT.

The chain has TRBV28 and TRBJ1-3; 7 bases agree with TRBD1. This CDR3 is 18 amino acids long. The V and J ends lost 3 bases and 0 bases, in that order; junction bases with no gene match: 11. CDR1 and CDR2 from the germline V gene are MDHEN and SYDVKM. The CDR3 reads CASSLLLTGVPSGNTIYF. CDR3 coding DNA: TGTGCCAGCAGTTTGCTCCTAACAGGGGTCCCCTCTGGAAACACCATATATTTT.

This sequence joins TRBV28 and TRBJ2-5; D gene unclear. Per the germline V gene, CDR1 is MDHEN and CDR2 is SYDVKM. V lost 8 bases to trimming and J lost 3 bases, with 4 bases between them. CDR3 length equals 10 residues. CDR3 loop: CASSEETQYF. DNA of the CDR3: TGTGCCAGCTCCGAAGAGACCCAGTACTTC.

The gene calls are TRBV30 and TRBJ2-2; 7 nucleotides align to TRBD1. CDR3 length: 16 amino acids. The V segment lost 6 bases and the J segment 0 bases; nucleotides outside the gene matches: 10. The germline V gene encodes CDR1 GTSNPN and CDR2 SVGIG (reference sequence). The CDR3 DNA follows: TGTGCCTGCCCGCTCTTACAGGGGTCGAACACCGGGGAGCTGTTTTTT. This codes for CACPLLQGSNTGELFF.

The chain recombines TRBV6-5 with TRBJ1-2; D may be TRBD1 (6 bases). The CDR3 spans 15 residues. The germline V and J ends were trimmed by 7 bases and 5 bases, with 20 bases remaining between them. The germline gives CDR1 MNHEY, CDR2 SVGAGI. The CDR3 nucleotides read TGTGCCAGCAAGGACAGTTCTCTCCCCGGTTATGGCTACACCTTC. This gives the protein CASKDSSLPGYGYTF.

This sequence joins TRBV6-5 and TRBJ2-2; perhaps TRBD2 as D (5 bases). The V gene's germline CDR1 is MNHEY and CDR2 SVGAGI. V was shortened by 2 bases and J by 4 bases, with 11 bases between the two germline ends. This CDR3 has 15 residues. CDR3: CASSYGLAGTGELFF. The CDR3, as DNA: TGTGCCAGCAGTTACGGGTTGGCGGGCACCGGGGAGCTGTTTTTT.

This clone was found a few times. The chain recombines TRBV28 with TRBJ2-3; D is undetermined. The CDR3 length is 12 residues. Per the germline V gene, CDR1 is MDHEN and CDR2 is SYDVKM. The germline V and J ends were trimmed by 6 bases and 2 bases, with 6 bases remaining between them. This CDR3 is CASSTVTDTQYF. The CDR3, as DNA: TGTGCCAGCAGCACGGTCACAGATACGCAGTATTTT.

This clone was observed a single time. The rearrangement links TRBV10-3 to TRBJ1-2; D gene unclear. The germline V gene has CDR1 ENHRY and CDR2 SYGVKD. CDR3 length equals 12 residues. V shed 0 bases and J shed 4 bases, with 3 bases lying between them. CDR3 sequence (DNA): TGTGCCATCAGTGAGTCCAGCTATGGCTACACCTTC. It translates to CAISESSYGYTF.

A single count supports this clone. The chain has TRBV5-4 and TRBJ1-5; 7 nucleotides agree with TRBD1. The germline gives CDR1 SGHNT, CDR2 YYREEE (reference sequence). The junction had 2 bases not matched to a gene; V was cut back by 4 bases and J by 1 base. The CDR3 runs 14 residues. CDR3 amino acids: CASSMTGSNQPQHF. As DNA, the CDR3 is TGTGCCAGCAGCATGACAGGGAGCAATCAGCCCCAGCATTTT.

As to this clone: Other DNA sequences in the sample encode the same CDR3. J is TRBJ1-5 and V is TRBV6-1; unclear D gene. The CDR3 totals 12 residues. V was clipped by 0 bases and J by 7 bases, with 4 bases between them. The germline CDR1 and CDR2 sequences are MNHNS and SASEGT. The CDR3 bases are TGTGCCAGCAGTGAAGCGAGGCAGCCCCAGCATTTT. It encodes CASSEARQPQHF.

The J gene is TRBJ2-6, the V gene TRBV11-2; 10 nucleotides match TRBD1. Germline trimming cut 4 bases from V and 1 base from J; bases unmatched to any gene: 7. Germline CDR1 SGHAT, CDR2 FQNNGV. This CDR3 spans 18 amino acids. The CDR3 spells CASSSPRTGGSGANVLTF. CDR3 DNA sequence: TGTGCCAGCAGCTCCCCGCGGACAGGGGGATCTGGGGCCAACGTCCTGACTTTC. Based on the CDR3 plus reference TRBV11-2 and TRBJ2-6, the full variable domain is EAGVAQSPRYKIIEKRQSVAFWCNPISGHATLYWYQQILGQGPKLLIQFQNNGVVDDSQLPKDRFSAERLKGVDSTLKIQPAKLEDSAVYLCASSSPRTGGSGANVLTFGAGSRLTVL.

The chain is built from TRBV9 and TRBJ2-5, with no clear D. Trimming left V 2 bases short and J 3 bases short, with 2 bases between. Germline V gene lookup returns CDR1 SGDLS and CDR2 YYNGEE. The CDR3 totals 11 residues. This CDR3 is CASSVEETQYF. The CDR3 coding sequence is TGTGCCAGCAGCGTCGAAGAGACCCAGTACTTC.

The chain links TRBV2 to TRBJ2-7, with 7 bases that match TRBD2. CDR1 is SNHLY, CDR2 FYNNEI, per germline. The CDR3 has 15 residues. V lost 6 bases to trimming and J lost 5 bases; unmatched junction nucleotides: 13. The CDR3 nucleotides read TGTGCCAGCAGGGGGGATTATGCGGGAGAAGACGAGCAGTACTTC. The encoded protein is CASRGDYAGEDEQYF.

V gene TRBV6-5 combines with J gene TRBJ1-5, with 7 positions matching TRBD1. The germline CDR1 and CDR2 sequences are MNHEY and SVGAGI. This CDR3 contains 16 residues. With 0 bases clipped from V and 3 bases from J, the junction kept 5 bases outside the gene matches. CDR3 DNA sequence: TGTGCCAGCAGTTACTCTAAGACAGGGCCCAATCAGCCCCAGCATTTT. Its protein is CASSYSKTGPNQPQHF.

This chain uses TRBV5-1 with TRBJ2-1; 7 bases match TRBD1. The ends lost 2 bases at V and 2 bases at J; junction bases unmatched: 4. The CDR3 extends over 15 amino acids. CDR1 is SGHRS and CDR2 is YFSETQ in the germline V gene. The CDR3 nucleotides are TGCGCCAGCAGCTTAAATGGGACAGCCTACAATGAGCAGTTCTTC. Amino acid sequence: CASSLNGTAYNEQFF.

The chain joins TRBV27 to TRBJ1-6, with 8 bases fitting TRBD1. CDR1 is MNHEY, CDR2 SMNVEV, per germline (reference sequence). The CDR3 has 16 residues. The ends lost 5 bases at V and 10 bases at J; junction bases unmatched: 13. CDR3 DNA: TGTGCCAGCAGTCCTCTGGACAGGGTGGTTCGCTCACCCCTCCACTTT. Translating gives CASSPLDRVVRSPLHF.